This entry concerns a single T cell receptor (beta chain). No antigen is known for it. This specimen comes from a study of T-cell memory formation after mild COVID-19. Study information: Clustering of TCRs was largely donor specific.

Overall study results and limits: Researchers could not confirm that second-wave clones peaking on day 37 targeted SARS-CoV-2. Among contracting clones, CD4+ were mainly CM/EM and CD8+ enriched in EMRA.

Constant-segment primers served in 5'RACE that generated TCR alpha and TCR beta cDNA libraries bearing sample barcodes and UMIs. TCRdb independently ran MiXCR on the 5' RACE reads; one entry per CDR3 protein. The sample holds a few hundred thousand distinct CDR3 sequences, under 25% seen once. The CDR3 runs to 13 residues. V gave up 2 bases and J gave up 6 bases; unmatched junction bases: 2. The genes are TRBV12-3 or TRBV12-4 and TRBJ2-7, with TRBD1 matching over 9 bases. The material sequenced was PBMCs or a T cell subset sorted from them (not recorded which). This sequence originates from an adult woman who had mild COVID-19 (a few samples of this study predate the infection). Cell type and time point are not known. As DNA, the CDR3 is TGTGCCAGCAGTTTAAGACAGGGGGGCGAGCAGTACTTC. Its translation: CASSLRQGGEQYF.